These 27 T cell receptor beta chains came from one sample sequenced in a study of T cell responses to AZD1222 COVID-19 vaccine. TCRdb keeps only in-frame clones here, not all; method: immunoSEQ multiplex PCR. The sample shows 80,000 to 100,000 clones, 75% to 90% of them seen only once. The sequenced sample was peripheral blood, obtained 28 days after the second AZD1222 dose. These receptors came from an adult who received the AZD1222 COVID-19 vaccine.

The chain combines TRBV5-6 with TRBJ1-1, with D unclear. V shed 1 base and J shed 3 bases, with 10 bases lying between them. The V gene's germline CDR1 is SGHDT and CDR2 YYEEEE. The CDR3 has 14 amino acids. The CDR3 DNA reads as TGTGCCAGCAGCTTGCTTAATGGGGACACTGAAGCTTTCTTT. Its translation is CASSLLNGDTEAFF.

The gene calls are TRBV9 and TRBJ1-2, with D perhaps TRBD1 (5 bases). CDR1 is SGDLS and CDR2 is YYNGEE in the germline V gene. This CDR3 is 15 amino acids long. Trimming took off 4 bases at V and 2 bases at J, with 15 bases between the two ends. The CDR3 here is CASSSKEGINYGYTF. In DNA, the CDR3 is TGTGCCAGCAGCTCTAAAGAGGGGATAAACTATGGCTACACCTTC.

The chain is built from TRBV29-1 and TRBJ2-7, with D possibly called TRBD1 or TRBD2 (6 bases each). V dropped 4 bases and J dropped 7 bases, with 20 bases sitting between them. The CDR3 is made up of 14 amino acids. Germline CDR1 and CDR2: SQVTM and ANQGSEA. The CDR3 DNA reads TGCAGCGTTGTCGGTCAGGAGGGGGGACGTGAGCAGTACTTC. This codes for CSVVGQEGGREQYF.

This chain connects TRBV19 to TRBJ2-7; D tentatively fits TRBD1 or TRBD2 (5 bases each). Per the germline V gene, CDR1 is LNHDA and CDR2 is SQIVND (reference sequence). V lost 3 bases and J lost 2, with 11 bases in between. The CDR3 loop spans 14 amino acids. The CDR3 loop reads CASSIGMGAYEQYF. The CDR3 DNA reads TGTGCCAGTAGTATTGGGATGGGGGCCTACGAGCAGTACTTC.

The V call is TRBV19, the J call TRBJ2-1; D is possibly TRBD1 (6 bases). Looked up from germline, CDR1 is LNHDA and CDR2 is SQIVND (reference sequence). Trimming removed 7 bases at V and 6 bases at J, with 19 bases between. The CDR3 contains 15 residues. CDR3 sequence reads: CASTPEGETLNEQFF. The CDR3 nucleotides read TGTGCCAGTACCCCCGAGGGGGAAACGCTCAATGAGCAGTTCTTC.

The chain joins TRBV29-1 to TRBJ1-1, with D perhaps matching TRBD1 (5 bases). Germline V gene sequence: CDR1 SQVTM, CDR2 ANQGSEA. This CDR3 contains 11 residues. V lost 5 bases to trimming and J lost 4 bases, with 8 bases between them. The CDR3 DNA reads TGCAGCGTTACCGGGGGCACTGAAGCTTTCTTT. Translation: CSVTGGTEAFF.

The chain is built from TRBV6-5 and TRBJ2-7; D ambiguous. Deletions cut 0 bases from V and 0 bases from J, with 12 bases between. CDR3 length: 16 residues. CDR1 is MNHEY, CDR2 SVGAGI, per germline. CDR3 DNA sequence: TGTGCCAGCAGTTACTCGAGAGGTTACGCCTCCTACGAGCAGTACTTC. Translated, it gives CASSYSRGYASYEQYF.

This chain joins TRBV7-8 and TRBJ1-4; D not resolved. With 5 bases removed from V and 9 bases from J, the gap between germline ends came to 13 bases. Germline V gene lookup returns CDR1 SGHVS and CDR2 FQNEAQ. The CDR3 has 13 residues. The CDR3 here is CASSRRPWKKLFF. CDR3 DNA sequence: TGTGCCAGCAGCCGCCGACCCTGGAAAAAACTGTTTTTT.

In this sample, this clone turned up once. CDR3 in amino acids: CSVDEGAISYGYTF. CDR3 sequence (DNA): TGCAGCGTTGATGAGGGGGCGATCTCCTATGGCTACACCTTC. The chain recombines TRBV29-1 with TRBJ1-2; 7 bases map to TRBD1. This CDR3 is built from 14 residues. The J segment lost 4 bases and the V segment lost 3 bases, leaving 8 bases of the junction unmatched. Germline V lookup: CDR1 SQVTM, CDR2 ANQGSEA.

This chain connects TRBV6-1 to TRBJ1-5, with TRBD1 as a possible D gene (5 bases). Germline loops: CDR1 MNHNS, CDR2 SASEGT. V lost 3 bases to trimming and J lost 5 bases, with 5 bases between them. The CDR3 has 12 amino acids. The DNA for the CDR3 is TGTGCCAGCAGTGAGGGGGATCAGCCCCAGCATTTT. This encodes CASSEGDQPQHF.

This clone was recorded once. This rearrangement joins TRBV2 to TRBJ1-2; 8 bases are a match to TRBD1. The ends lost 6 bases at V and 11 bases at J; junction bases unmatched: 8. This CDR3 contains 12 residues. Germline V gene lookup returns CDR1 SNHLY and CDR2 FYNNEI. CDR3 residues: CASRDRVRRYTF. CDR3 in DNA: TGTGCCAGCAGGGACAGGGTACGTCGGTACACCTTC.

The chain recombines TRBV19 with TRBJ2-4, with 8 positions matching TRBD2. Germline lookup yields CDR1 LNHDA and CDR2 SQIVND (reference sequence). Germline trimming cut 3 bases from V and 1 base from J; bases unmatched to any gene: 14. There are 19 residues in the CDR3. The CDR3 here is CASSMWWREDPVAKNIQYF. DNA for the CDR3: TGTGCCAGTAGTATGTGGTGGCGGGAGGATCCTGTGGCCAAAAACATTCAGTACTTC.

This chain connects TRBV18 to TRBJ2-1; 7 positions agree with TRBD2. V lost 2 bases, J lost 1 base, and 2 bases stayed unmatched. The germline gives CDR1 KGHSH, CDR2 LQKENI. The CDR3 is 15 residues long. CDR3 in amino acids: CASSPGGESYNEQFF. The CDR3 bases are TGTGCCAGCTCACCAGGGGGGGAGTCCTACAATGAGCAGTTCTTC.

The chain is built from TRBV18 and TRBJ2-5; D is ambiguous. The CDR3 is made up of 13 amino acids. CDR1 KGHSH and CDR2 LQKENI come from the germline V gene. Trimming cost V 3 bases and J 5 bases, with 10 bases left between them. The CDR3 region is CASSPQFGETQYF. The CDR3 DNA sequence: TGTGCCAGCTCACCCCAATTTGGGGAGACCCAGTACTTC. Supplemented by reference TRBV18 and TRBJ2-5, the full variable domain reads NAGVMQNPRHLVRRRGQEARLRCSPMKGHSHVYWYRQLPEEGLKFMVYLQKENIIDESGMPKERFSAEFPKEGPSILRIQQVVRGDSAAYFCASSPQFGETQYFGPGTRLLVL.

This chain links TRBV7-9 with TRBJ2-5; 7 bases are shared with TRBD2. Germline V CDR1 and CDR2: SEHNR, FQNEAQ (reference sequence). Germline trimming cut 3 bases from V and 5 bases from J; bases unmatched to any gene: 3. CDR3 size: 13 residues. The CDR3 DNA reads TGTGCCAGCAGCTTCTCCGGGGGGGAGACCCAGTACTTC. Protein sequence: CASSFSGGETQYF.

V is TRBV7-8 and J is TRBJ1-1; 8 positions agree with TRBD1. The CDR3 length is 16 residues. Per the germline V gene, CDR1 is SGHVS and CDR2 is FQNEAQ. Trimming removed 7 bases from V and 3 bases from J; junction bases left unmatched: 13. The CDR3 region is CASKDPGGTGYTEAFF. CDR3 coding DNA: TGTGCCAGCAAAGACCCGGGGGGGACAGGCTACACTGAAGCTTTCTTT. Full variable domain (outside the CDR3, taken from reference TRBV7-8 and TRBJ1-1): GAGVSQSPRYKVAKRGQDVALRCDPISGHVSLFWYQQALGQGPEFLTYFQNEAQLDKSGLPSDRFFAERPEGSVSTLKIQRTQQEDSAVYLCASKDPGGTGYTEAFFGQGTRLTVV.

This clone showed up just once. V gene TRBV19 combines with J gene TRBJ1-5, with 9 positions matching TRBD1. Germline V gene lookup returns CDR1 LNHDA and CDR2 SQIVND (reference sequence). The CDR3 covers 15 residues. Trimming took 6 bases from V and 7 from J; bases not matched to a gene: 10. The CDR3 loop reads CASSGDRASPQPQHF. The CDR3, as DNA: TGTGCCAGTAGCGGGGACAGGGCCTCTCCACAGCCCCAGCATTTT.

V is TRBV10-3 and J is TRBJ1-3, with D uncertain. The CDR3 loop spans 15 amino acids. V lost 2 bases, J lost 3 bases, and 11 bases lay in between. Germline values: CDR1 ENHRY, CDR2 SYGVKD. CDR3 bases: TGTGCCATCAGTGAGCAAATGGTCGGTGGAAACACCATATATTTT. Its protein is CAISEQMVGGNTIYF.

The CDR3 sequence: CASRSSGYEVYNEQFF. The CDR3 DNA reads TGTGCCAGCAGGTCTTCCGGTTACGAGGTCTACAATGAGCAGTTCTTC. The chain combines TRBV28 with TRBJ2-1; no definite D call. The germline V gene encodes CDR1 MDHEN and CDR2 SYDVKM. The CDR3 has 16 residues. The V end lost 6 bases, the J end lost 3 bases, and 18 bases lay between the germline ends.

The V call is TRBV7-2, the J call TRBJ2-3; tentatively, D is TRBD1 (6 bases). Germline V gives CDR1 SGHTA, CDR2 FQGNSA. The length of the CDR3 is 14 residues. Trimming took off 3 bases at V and 3 bases at J, with 10 bases between the two ends. CDR3 residues: CASSFRTGTDTQYF. Written as DNA, the CDR3 is TGTGCCAGCAGCTTCCGTACAGGGACAGATACGCAGTATTTT.

CDR3 bases: TGTGCCAGCAGTCGGGGCAGGGATGAAGCTTTCTTT. Residues: CASSRGRDEAFF. The V call is TRBV25-1, the J call TRBJ1-1, with D maybe TRBD1 (5 bases). The CDR3 extends over 12 amino acids. Per germline, CDR1 MGHDK and CDR2 SYGVNS. The V and J ends lost 5 bases and 7 bases respectively, with 11 bases between them.

V usage is TRBV5-8 and J usage is TRBJ1-5; possible D gene TRBD1, 5 bases. CDR1 and CDR2 from the germline V gene are SGHTS and YDEGEE. This CDR3 is 17 amino acids long. V was cut by 4 bases and J by 0 bases, with 17 bases left in between. CDR3 amino acids: CASSTDKVLYSNQPQHF. DNA of the CDR3: TGTGCCAGCAGCACGGACAAGGTCTTATATAGCAATCAGCCCCAGCATTTT.

The chain carries TRBV4-2 and TRBJ1-2; D not certain. Germline-derived CDR1 and CDR2 are LGHNA and YNFKEQ. The ends were cut back, 0 bases at V and 7 bases at J, with 12 bases in the middle. The CDR3 runs to 14 residues. CDR3 protein: CASSQDEGTGGYTF. CDR3 nucleotides: TGTGCCAGCAGCCAAGATGAGGGTACTGGTGGCTACACCTTC.

This chain uses TRBV29-1 with TRBJ1-2, with D perhaps TRBD1 (5 bases). With 4 bases removed from V and 7 bases from J, the gap between germline ends came to 16 bases. The CDR3 is made up of 13 amino acids. The germline CDR1 and CDR2 sequences are SQVTM and ANQGSEA. This CDR3 reads CSVGGDIGGGYTF. The CDR3 region has the DNA TGCAGCGTTGGGGGAGACATTGGGGGTGGCTACACCTTC.

The chain joins TRBV6-5 to TRBJ1-2, with a weak D call TRBD1 (5 bases). This CDR3 has 15 residues. The V gene lost 0 bases and the J gene lost 8 bases, with 16 bases spanning the gap. The V gene's germline CDR1 is MNHEY and CDR2 SVGAGI. DNA of the CDR3: TGTGCCAGCAGTTACTCACGGGGCGCGTTTTACGGCTACACCTTC. It yields the protein CASSYSRGAFYGYTF.

V is TRBV7-2 and J is TRBJ1-3; D is unclear. Per germline, CDR1 SGHTA and CDR2 FQGNSA. This CDR3 is 14 amino acids long. The V gene lost 0 bases and the J gene lost 9 bases, with 12 bases spanning the gap. The chain's CDR3 is CASSLALSGSTIYF. The CDR3 DNA reads as TGTGCCAGCAGCTTAGCCCTTTCCGGGAGCACCATATATTTT.

This clone was recorded only once. CDR3 in DNA: TGTGCCAGCAGCTTCCCAACTAGCGGGAGCAATGAGCAGTTCTTC. It encodes CASSFPTSGSNEQFF. The chain combines TRBV7-9 with TRBJ2-1; 11 bases are shared with TRBD2. Germline V gene data show CDR1 as SEHNR and CDR2 as FQNEAQ (reference sequence). The CDR3 runs to 15 residues. Losses at the gene ends were 3 bases for V and 6 bases for J; bases not matched to a gene: 4.